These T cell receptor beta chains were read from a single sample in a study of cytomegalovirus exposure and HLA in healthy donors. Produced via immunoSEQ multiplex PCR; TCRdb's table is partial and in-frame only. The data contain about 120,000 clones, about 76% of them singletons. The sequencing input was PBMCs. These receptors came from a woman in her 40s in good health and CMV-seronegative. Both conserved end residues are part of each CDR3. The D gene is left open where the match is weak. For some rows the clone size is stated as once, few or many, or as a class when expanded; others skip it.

cdr3_aa: CSVGQGNQPQHF
cdr3_nt: TGCAGCGTTGGGCAGGGCAATCAGCCCCAGCATTTT
clone_size: .
v_call: TRBV29-1
d_call: .
j_call: TRBJ1-5

cdr3_aa: CASSGGSKGEQYF
cdr3_nt: TGTGCCAGCAGCGGAGGGTCCAAAGGCGAGCAGTACTTC
clone_size: .
v_call: TRBV6-1
d_call: .
j_call: TRBJ2-7

cdr3_aa: CASSIALLAVSYQETQYF
cdr3_nt: TGTGCCAGTAGTATAGCCCTTCTAGCGGTGTCATACCAAGAGACCCAGTACTTC
clone_size: .
v_call: TRBV19
d_call: TRBD2
j_call: TRBJ2-5

cdr3_aa: CASRDSNNEQFF
cdr3_nt: TGCGCCAGCAGGGACAGCAACAATGAGCAGTTCTTC
clone_size: .
v_call: TRBV5-1
d_call: .
j_call: TRBJ2-1

cdr3_aa: CASSARIAGGLETQYF
cdr3_nt: TGTGCCAGCAGCGCCCGGATAGCGGGAGGCCTGGAGACCCAGTACTTC
clone_size: .
v_call: TRBV7-2
d_call: TRBD2
j_call: TRBJ2-5

cdr3_aa: CASSVGSGRPNTGELFF
cdr3_nt: TGTGCCAGCAGCGTAGGAAGCGGGAGGCCCAACACCGGGGAGCTGTTTTTT
clone_size: once
v_call: TRBV9
d_call: TRBD2
j_call: TRBJ2-2

cdr3_aa: CASSGTSGATDTQYF
cdr3_nt: TGTGCCAGCAGTGGTACTAGCGGAGCTACAGATACGCAGTATTTT
clone_size: .
v_call: TRBV6-4
d_call: TRBD2
j_call: TRBJ2-3

cdr3_aa: CASVGTGGFYEQYF
cdr3_nt: TGTGCCAGCGTTGGGACAGGGGGCTTCTACGAGCAGTACTTC
clone_size: .
v_call: TRBV6-6
d_call: TRBD1
j_call: TRBJ2-7

cdr3_aa: CASSPEASGYEQYF
cdr3_nt: TGTGCCAGCAGCCCCGAGGCTAGCGGATACGAGCAGTACTTC
clone_size: .
v_call: TRBV7-2
d_call: TRBD2
j_call: TRBJ2-7

cdr3_aa: CASSLGYSGNTEAFF
cdr3_nt: TGTGCCAGCAGCTTAGGATACAGCGGGAACACTGAAGCTTTCTTT
clone_size: .
v_call: TRBV7-2
d_call: .
j_call: TRBJ1-1

cdr3_aa: CASSPSDGGLYGYTF
cdr3_nt: TGTGCCAGCTCACCTTCGGACGGAGGGCTCTATGGCTACACCTTC
clone_size: .
v_call: TRBV18
d_call: .
j_call: TRBJ1-2

cdr3_aa: CASSGGLDRVDKNIQYF
cdr3_nt: TGTGCCAGCAGCGGGGGCTTGGACAGGGTGGACAAAAACATTCAGTACTTC
clone_size: .
v_call: TRBV13
d_call: TRBD1
j_call: TRBJ2-4

cdr3_aa: CASSVSGRSDTQYF
cdr3_nt: TGTGCCAGCAGCGTAAGCGGGAGGTCAGATACGCAGTATTTT
clone_size: .
v_call: TRBV9
d_call: TRBD2
j_call: TRBJ2-3

cdr3_aa: CASSYRGGTDTQYF
cdr3_nt: TGTGCCAGCAGTTACAGGGGAGGTACAGATACGCAGTATTTT
clone_size: .
v_call: TRBV6-5
d_call: .
j_call: TRBJ2-3

cdr3_aa: CASSQGPGVKYF
cdr3_nt: TGTGCCAGCAGCCAAGGTCCGGGGGTAAAGTACTTC
clone_size: .
v_call: TRBV14
d_call: .
j_call: TRBJ2-4

cdr3_aa: CASSQAGRGPDTQYF
cdr3_nt: TGCGCCAGCAGCCAAGCGGGCAGGGGCCCAGATACGCAGTATTTT
clone_size: .
v_call: TRBV4-1
d_call: .
j_call: TRBJ2-3

cdr3_aa: CASSSIHGDSPLHF
cdr3_nt: TGTGCCAGCAGCTCGATTCACGGGGATTCACCCCTCCACTTT
clone_size: .
v_call: TRBV5-4
d_call: .
j_call: TRBJ1-6

cdr3_aa: CASSVGGAGYTQYF
cdr3_nt: TGTGCCAGCAGCGTAGGTGGGGCCGGTTATACGCAGTATTTT
clone_size: .
v_call: TRBV9
d_call: .
j_call: TRBJ2-3

cdr3_aa: CASSVSGKGTGELFF
cdr3_nt: TGTGCCAGCAGCGTAAGCGGGAAGGGAACCGGGGAGCTGTTTTTT
clone_size: .
v_call: TRBV9
d_call: TRBD2
j_call: TRBJ2-2

cdr3_aa: CASSLTSGRITGELFF
cdr3_nt: TGTGCCAGCAGCCTCACTAGCGGGAGGATCACCGGGGAGCTGTTTTTT
clone_size: .
v_call: TRBV9
d_call: TRBD2
j_call: TRBJ2-2

cdr3_aa: CASSSGWGADTQYF
cdr3_nt: TGTGCCAGCAGCTCGGGATGGGGGGCAGATACGCAGTATTTT
clone_size: .
v_call: TRBV7-6
d_call: .
j_call: TRBJ2-3

cdr3_aa: CASSSPSRGLSNQPQHF
cdr3_nt: TGTGCCAGCAGTTCCCCGAGCAGGGGCTTGAGCAATCAGCCCCAGCATTTT
clone_size: .
v_call: TRBV28
d_call: .
j_call: TRBJ1-5

cdr3_aa: CASSPWTANYGYTF
cdr3_nt: TGTGCCAGCAGCCCTTGGACAGCCAACTATGGCTACACCTTC
clone_size: .
v_call: TRBV9
d_call: .
j_call: TRBJ1-2

cdr3_aa: CASSQASGTGYGYTF
cdr3_nt: TGCGCCAGCAGCCAAGCCTCCGGGACAGGGTATGGCTACACCTTC
clone_size: .
v_call: TRBV4-3
d_call: TRBD1
j_call: TRBJ1-2

cdr3_aa: CASSARGDMNTEAFF
cdr3_nt: TGTGCCAGCAGCGCCCGGGGGGATATGAACACTGAAGCTTTCTTT
clone_size: .
v_call: TRBV6-6
d_call: .
j_call: TRBJ1-1

cdr3_aa: CASSFTWTSGHSEQYF
cdr3_nt: TGTGCCAGCAGCTTTACCTGGACTAGCGGCCATTCCGAGCAGTACTTC
clone_size: .
v_call: TRBV7-8
d_call: TRBD2
j_call: TRBJ2-7

cdr3_aa: CASSPVTRGGATDEQFF
cdr3_nt: TGTGCCAGCTCACCCGTTACGCGCGGGGGGGCCACGGATGAGCAGTTCTTC
clone_size: .
v_call: TRBV18
d_call: TRBD2
j_call: TRBJ2-1

cdr3_aa: CASSERLAGGRAHEQYF
cdr3_nt: TGTGCCAGCAGTGAAAGACTAGCGGGAGGTCGGGCCCACGAGCAGTACTTC
clone_size: .
v_call: TRBV27
d_call: TRBD2
j_call: TRBJ2-7

cdr3_aa: CASSFWTSGSSYNEQFF
cdr3_nt: TGTGCCAGCAGTTTCTGGACTAGCGGGAGCTCCTACAATGAGCAGTTCTTC
clone_size: .
v_call: TRBV27
d_call: TRBD2
j_call: TRBJ2-1

cdr3_aa: CASRNQPQHF
cdr3_nt: TGTGCCAGCCGGAATCAGCCCCAGCATTTT
clone_size: .
v_call: TRBV27
d_call: .
j_call: TRBJ1-5

cdr3_aa: CASSLSAGGPRQFF
cdr3_nt: TGTGCCAGCAGCTTATCGGCGGGAGGGCCCCGGCAGTTCTTC
clone_size: .
v_call: TRBV7-2
d_call: TRBD2
j_call: TRBJ2-1

cdr3_aa: CASSESPGRGQETQYF
cdr3_nt: TGTGCCAGCAGTGAGTCCCCTGGTAGGGGCCAAGAGACCCAGTACTTC
clone_size: .
v_call: TRBV6-1
d_call: .
j_call: TRBJ2-5

cdr3_aa: CASSPWEGGAYEQYF
cdr3_nt: TGTGCCAGCAGTCCTTGGGAGGGGGGTGCCTACGAGCAGTACTTC
clone_size: once
v_call: TRBV6-1
d_call: .
j_call: TRBJ2-7

cdr3_aa: CASSGNRGQGAFF
cdr3_nt: TGTGCCAGCAGTGGAAACAGGGGCCAAGGAGCTTTCTTT
clone_size: .
v_call: TRBV2
d_call: TRBD1
j_call: TRBJ1-1

cdr3_aa: CASSLSQGSTDTQYF
cdr3_nt: TGTGCCAGCAGTTTATCGCAGGGAAGCACAGATACGCAGTATTTT
clone_size: .
v_call: TRBV27
d_call: .
j_call: TRBJ2-3

cdr3_aa: CASELGAYGYTF
cdr3_nt: TGTGCCAGCGAACTTGGGGCCTATGGCTACACCTTC
clone_size: .
v_call: TRBV6-1
d_call: .
j_call: TRBJ1-2

cdr3_aa: CASSYRAAGGEQYF
cdr3_nt: TGTGCCAGCTCCTACCGGGCAGCGGGTGGGGAGCAGTACTTC
clone_size: .
v_call: TRBV28
d_call: .
j_call: TRBJ2-7

cdr3_aa: CASSLDPGTYNEQFF
cdr3_nt: TGCGCCAGCAGCTTGGACCCAGGGACCTACAATGAGCAGTTCTTC
clone_size: .
v_call: TRBV5-1
d_call: .
j_call: TRBJ2-1

cdr3_aa: CASSLATPSEQYF
cdr3_nt: TGTGCCAGCAGCTTAGCGACACCGTCTGAGCAGTACTTC
clone_size: .
v_call: TRBV7-2
d_call: .
j_call: TRBJ2-7

cdr3_aa: CASSRTGGQSYNEQFF
cdr3_nt: TGTGCCAGTAGTAGGACAGGGGGCCAGTCCTACAATGAGCAGTTCTTC
clone_size: .
v_call: TRBV19
d_call: TRBD1
j_call: TRBJ2-1

cdr3_aa: CASSVAGGPDTQYF
cdr3_nt: TGTGCCAGCAGTGTAGCGGGGGGGCCAGATACGCAGTATTTT
clone_size: .
v_call: TRBV6-4
d_call: TRBD2
j_call: TRBJ2-3

cdr3_aa: CAWSVQGGHQPQHF
cdr3_nt: TGTGCCTGGAGTGTACAAGGGGGTCATCAGCCCCAGCATTTT
clone_size: .
v_call: TRBV30
d_call: .
j_call: TRBJ1-5

cdr3_aa: CSVRGQGDLAGVGQYF
cdr3_nt: TGCAGCGTTAGAGGACAGGGGGACCTAGCGGGAGTTGGGCAGTACTTC
clone_size: .
v_call: TRBV29-1
d_call: .
j_call: TRBJ2-7

cdr3_aa: CATSRTGRAGGEQYF
cdr3_nt: TGTGCCACCAGCCGGACAGGGAGGGCCGGGGGCGAGCAGTACTTC
clone_size: .
v_call: TRBV15
d_call: .
j_call: TRBJ2-7

cdr3_aa: CATSTAGQGASYEQYF
cdr3_nt: TGTGCCACCAGCACCGCAGGACAGGGGGCATCCTACGAGCAGTACTTC
clone_size: .
v_call: TRBV15
d_call: TRBD1
j_call: TRBJ2-7

cdr3_aa: CASRRLSGYRTDTQYF
cdr3_nt: TGTGCCAGCAGAAGATTAAGCGGGTATCGCACAGATACGCAGTATTTT
clone_size: .
v_call: TRBV5-6
d_call: .
j_call: TRBJ2-3

cdr3_aa: CASSFPIAAGGWDEQFF
cdr3_nt: TGTGCCAGCAGCTTCCCCATTGCGGCGGGAGGCTGGGATGAGCAGTTCTTC
clone_size: .
v_call: TRBV7-9
d_call: TRBD2
j_call: TRBJ2-1

cdr3_aa: CASRRGAVSSTGELFF
cdr3_nt: TGCGCCAGCAGACGAGGAGCAGTGAGTTCCACCGGGGAGCTGTTTTTT
clone_size: .
v_call: TRBV10-2
d_call: .
j_call: TRBJ2-2